A selection of T cell receptor beta chains follows, all from one sample in a study of beta chain features in type 1 diabetes. Here immunoSEQ multiplex PCR was the method, and the copy in TCRdb shows in-frame clones only, minus some. This repertoire shows hundreds of thousands of clones, 11% to 15% found once; its top ten account for approximately 0.042%. Sequencing was performed on naive CD4+ T cells from blood. Receptors were obtained from a young man with type 1 diabetes. The CDR3 runs from the conserved cysteine through the conserved F or W. Fields, in order: J gene, V gene, D gene, clone size, CDR3 DNA, CDR3 protein. A D gene is named only where the DNA matches it firmly. Expanded clones get a size class; other rows say once, few or many, or leave the size out.

>TRBJ2-5|TRBV18|TRBD1|once
TGTGCCAGCTCACCCTCCGAGGGGGCCCAAGAGACCCAGTACTTC
CASSPSEGAQETQYF
>TRBJ1-2|TRBV19|NA|NA
TGTGCCAGTAGTCGGACTGGGCGGGGTGGCTACACCTTC
CASSRTGRGGYTF
>TRBJ2-3|TRBV13|TRBD1|NA
TGTGCCACAGCGACAGGGCTCACAGATACGCAGTATTTT
CATATGLTDTQYF
>TRBJ2-6|TRBV6-1|NA|NA
TGTGCCAGCAGTGAATGGGGGTTTGCTGGGGCCAACGTCCTGACTTTC
CASSEWGFAGANVLTF
>TRBJ2-3|TRBV6-6|NA|few
TGTGCCAGCCGGGGGAGGATCACAGATACGCAGTATTTT
CASRGRITDTQYF
>TRBJ1-1|TRBV5-1|TRBD1|NA
TGCGCCAGCAGCTTACCGAGGGGGCGGAACACTGAAGCTTTCTTT
CASSLPRGRNTEAFF
>TRBJ2-7|TRBV23-1|NA|few
TGCGCCAGCTCGGGGGTCTACGAGCAGTACTTC
CASSGVYEQYF
>TRBJ1-1|TRBV7-9|NA|NA
TGTGCCGCAGGCCCTAGGGCATCGAACACTGAAGCTTTCTTT
CAAGPRASNTEAFF
>TRBJ2-7|TRBV5-4|TRBD1|few
TGTGCCAGCAGCTTGGCGCAGGGGGCGATCTCCGAGCAGTACTTC
CASSLAQGAISEQYF
>TRBJ2-5|TRBV28|NA|NA
TGTGCCAGCAGTTTACAGGGGTGGGAGACCCAGTACTTC
CASSLQGWETQYF
>TRBJ1-5|TRBV19|NA|NA
TGTGCCAGTAGATCCTATGAAATACTCAATCAGCCCCAGCATTTT
CASRSYEILNQPQHF
>TRBJ2-7|TRBV6-5|NA|NA
TGTGCCAGCAGTCGGTCGGCAGGGCTTTTCACCGAGCAGTACTTC
CASSRSAGLFTEQYF
>TRBJ2-7|TRBV30|TRBD2|few
TGTGCCTGGAGGAAAGCGGGAGGGCCGTACGAGCAGTACTTC
CAWRKAGGPYEQYF
>TRBJ2-7|TRBV30|NA|few
TGTGCCTGGAGTCCCCGGGTGGTTGACGAGCAGTACTTC
CAWSPRVVDEQYF
>TRBJ2-4|TRBV4-2|TRBD2|NA
TGTGCCAGCAGCCAAGAGGGAGGGACTCTAGCCAAAAACATTCAGTACTTC
CASSQEGGTLAKNIQYF
>TRBJ2-7|TRBV29-1|NA|NA
TGCAGCGCTCTTGACAGGTTCGGCTCCTACGAGCAGTACTTC
CSALDRFGSYEQYF
>TRBJ1-2|TRBV14|TRBD1|NA
TGTGCCAGCAGCTTCCGGACAGGGGTAAACTATGGCTACACCTTC
CASSFRTGVNYGYTF
>TRBJ1-5|TRBV29-1|NA|NA
TGCAGCGTTGTACAGGGTTATAGCAATCAGCCCCAGCATTTT
CSVVQGYSNQPQHF
>TRBJ1-2|TRBV6-1|TRBD1|few
TGTGCCTCCACCCTAGGGAGGGGGACAGACTATGGCTACACCTTC
CASTLGRGTDYGYTF
>TRBJ2-3|TRBV28|TRBD1|NA
TGTGCCAGCACTCTCCCAGGGGGCGCGGGAACAGATACGCAGTATTTT
CASTLPGGAGTDTQYF
>TRBJ2-7|TRBV30|NA|NA
TGTGCCTGGAGTCCCCCCACGGGGCGAGCCCCTCTACACGAGCAGTACTTC
CAWSPPTGRAPLHEQYF
>TRBJ2-7|TRBV18|TRBD2|few
TGTGCCAGCTCACCGGGACTAGTCTCCTACGAGCAGTACTTC
CASSPGLVSYEQYF
>TRBJ2-7|TRBV6-1|NA|few
TGTGCCAGCGGAGCGGCAGACCGTGCCTACGAGCAGTACTTC
CASGAADRAYEQYF
>TRBJ2-3|TRBV5-1|TRBD2|NA
TGCGCCAGCAGCTTGGCCAGCTGGACTAGCGGGAGCTCGCAGTATTTT
CASSLASWTSGSSQYF
>TRBJ1-1|TRBV4-1|NA|NA
TGCGCCAGCAGCCAACCCAATAGGGCGGTGAACACTGAAGCTTTCTTT
CASSQPNRAVNTEAFF
>TRBJ2-1|TRBV14|NA|NA
TGTGCCAGCAGCCAAGATTCATGGGGGTTGGGAACCTACAATGAGCAGTTCTTC
CASSQDSWGLGTYNEQFF
>TRBJ2-3|TRBV4-1|TRBD2|few
TGCGCCAGCAGCCAAGATCAACGGACTAGCGAGCAGTATTTT
CASSQDQRTSEQYF